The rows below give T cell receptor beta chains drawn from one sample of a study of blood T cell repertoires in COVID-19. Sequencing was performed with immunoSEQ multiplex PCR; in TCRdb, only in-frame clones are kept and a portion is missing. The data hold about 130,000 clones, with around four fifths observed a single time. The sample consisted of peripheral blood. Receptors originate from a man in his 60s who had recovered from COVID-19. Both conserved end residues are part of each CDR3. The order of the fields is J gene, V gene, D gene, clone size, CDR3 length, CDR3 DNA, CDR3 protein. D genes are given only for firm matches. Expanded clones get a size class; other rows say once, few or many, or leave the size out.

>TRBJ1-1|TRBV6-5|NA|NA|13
TGTGCCAGCAGCCCCCGGGGGGCACTTGAAGCTTTCTTT
CASSPRGALEAFF
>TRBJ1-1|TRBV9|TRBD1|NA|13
TGTGCCAGCAGCCCGGACAGGGCAACTGAAGCTTTCTTT
CASSPDRATEAFF
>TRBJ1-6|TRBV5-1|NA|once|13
TGCGCCAGCAGCTATGACAGAAGTTCACCCCTCCACTTT
CASSYDRSSPLHF
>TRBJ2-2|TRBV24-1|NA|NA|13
TGTGCCACCAGTGATCCCCCGAACTGGGAGCTGTTTTTT
CATSDPPNWELFF
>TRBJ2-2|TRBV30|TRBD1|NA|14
TGTGCCTGGGGGGGACAGGGCTACACCGGGGAGCTGTTTTTT
CAWGGQGYTGELFF
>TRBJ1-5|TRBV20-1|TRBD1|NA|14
TGCAGTGCTAGTCCCGGGACAGGGAACCAGCCCCAGCATTTT
CSASPGTGNQPQHF
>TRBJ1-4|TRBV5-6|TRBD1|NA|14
TGTGCCAGCAGCTTCCCTGGACAGGGAGAAAAACTGTTTTTT
CASSFPGQGEKLFF
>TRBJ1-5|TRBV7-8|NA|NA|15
TGTGCCAGCAGCCCCCTACGGGGAAACAATCAGCCCCAGCATTTT
CASSPLRGNNQPQHF
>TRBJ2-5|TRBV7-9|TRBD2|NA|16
TGTGCCAGCAGCTACGCCTTATCGGCGGGGGTTGTGACCCAGTACTTC
CASSYALSAGVVTQYF
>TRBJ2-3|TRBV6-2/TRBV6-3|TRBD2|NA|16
TGTGCCAGCAGTTACCGTAGCGGGGGGGCAGGAGATACGCAGTATTTT
CASSYRSGGAGDTQYF
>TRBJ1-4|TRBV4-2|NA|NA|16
TGTGCCAGCAGCCAGACCGGCAGGGTTGATAATGAAAAACTGTTTTTT
CASSQTGRVDNEKLFF
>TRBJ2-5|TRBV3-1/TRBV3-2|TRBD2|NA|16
TGTGCCAGCAGCCAAGAGCCAGCGGGGGGTATGGAGACCCAGTACTTC
CASSQEPAGGMETQYF
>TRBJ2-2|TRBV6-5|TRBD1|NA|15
TGTGCCAGCAGTCGAACAGGGGGAGACACCGGGGAGCTGTTTTTT
CASSRTGGDTGELFF
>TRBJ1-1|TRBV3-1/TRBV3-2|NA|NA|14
TGTGCCAGCAGCCAAGTTGACATGAACACTGAAGCTTTCTTT
CASSQVDMNTEAFF
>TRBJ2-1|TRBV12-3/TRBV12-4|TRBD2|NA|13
TGTGCCAGCAGTTTAATACTAGCGGGAGTAGGCTTCTTC
CASSLILAGVGFF
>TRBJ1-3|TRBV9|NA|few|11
TGTGCCAGCAGGAGTGGAAACACCATATATTTT
CASRSGNTIYF
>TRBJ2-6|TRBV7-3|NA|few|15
TGTGCCAGCAGCCTTAGGAGGGCTGGGGCCAACGTCCTGACTTTC
CASSLRRAGANVLTF
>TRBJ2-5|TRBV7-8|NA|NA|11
TGTGCCAGCAGCTTTCGGGAGACCCAGTACTTC
CASSFRETQYF
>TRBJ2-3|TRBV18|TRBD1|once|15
TGTGCCAGCTCACCACGGGACAGGAGCACAGATACGCAGTATTTT
CASSPRDRSTDTQYF
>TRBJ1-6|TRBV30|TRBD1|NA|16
TGTGCACCAGACAGGGACATTCCCGGTTATAATTCACCCCTCCACTTT
CAPDRDIPGYNSPLHF
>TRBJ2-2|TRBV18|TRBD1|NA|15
TGTGCCAGCTCACTCGGGACAGTTTCGACCGGGGAGCTGTTTTTT
CASSLGTVSTGELFF
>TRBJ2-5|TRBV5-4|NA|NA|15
TGTGCCAGCAGCCCATCACAGGGATATGGGGAGACCCAGTACTTC
CASSPSQGYGETQYF
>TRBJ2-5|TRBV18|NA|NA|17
TGTGCCAGCTCACCCCCGTTAGGATTTCGGGGGCAAGAGACCCAGTACTTC
CASSPPLGFRGQETQYF
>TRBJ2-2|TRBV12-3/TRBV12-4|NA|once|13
TGTGCCAGCAGTTTCACGAACACCGGGGAGCTGTTTTTT
CASSFTNTGELFF
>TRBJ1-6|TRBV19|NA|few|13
TGTGCCAGTACTGGGTCGGGGAATTCACCCCTCCACTTT
CASTGSGNSPLHF
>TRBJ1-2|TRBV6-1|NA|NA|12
TGTGCCAGCAGTGAAGTCGGAGATGGCTACACCTTC
CASSEVGDGYTF
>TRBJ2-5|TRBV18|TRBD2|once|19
TGTGCCAGCTCGCCCCAAATGGGACTAGCGGGGGCCCAAGGAGAGACCCAGTACTTC
CASSPQMGLAGAQGETQYF
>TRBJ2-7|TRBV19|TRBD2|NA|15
TGTGCCAGTACGAAACTAGCGGGAGCGAGCTACGAGCAGTACTTC
CASTKLAGASYEQYF
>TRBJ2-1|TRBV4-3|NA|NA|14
TGCGCCAGCAGCCAAGAAGGAGGGTACAATGAGCAGTTCTTC
CASSQEGGYNEQFF
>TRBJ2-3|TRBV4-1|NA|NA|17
TGCGCCAGCAGCCAAGAGATGGACAGTATTAGCACAGATACGCAGTATTTT
CASSQEMDSISTDTQYF
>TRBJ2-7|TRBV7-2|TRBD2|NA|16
TGTGCCAGCAGCTTAGGCGTGGGGCGGGGGGCCTACGAGCAGTACTTC
CASSLGVGRGAYEQYF
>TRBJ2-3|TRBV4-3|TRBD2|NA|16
TGCGCCAGCAGCCAAGAGCGCGCGGGGGGGCGGGATACGCAGTATTTT
CASSQERAGGRDTQYF
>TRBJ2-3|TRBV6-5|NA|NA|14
TGTGCCAGCAGGGTAACAGGGAGGGCAGATACGCAGTATTTT
CASRVTGRADTQYF
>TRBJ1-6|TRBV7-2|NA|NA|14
TGTGCCAGCAGCCCCCCCTCGACAGTTTCACCCCTCCACTTT
CASSPPSTVSPLHF
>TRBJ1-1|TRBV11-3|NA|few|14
TGTGCCAGCAGCCAAGGGGTCTGGGATACTGAAGCTTTCTTT
CASSQGVWDTEAFF
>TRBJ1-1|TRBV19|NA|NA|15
TGTGCCAGTACCTCAACGGGGACAACGTACACTGAAGCTTTCTTT
CASTSTGTTYTEAFF
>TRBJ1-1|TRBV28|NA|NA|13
TGTGCCAGCAATATACTCGGAGCCACTGAAGCTTTCTTT
CASNILGATEAFF
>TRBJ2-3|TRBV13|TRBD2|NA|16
TGTGCCAGCAGCTTAGTTGCCGGACTAGTCACAGATACGCAGTATTTT
CASSLVAGLVTDTQYF
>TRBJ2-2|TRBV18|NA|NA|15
TGTGCCAGCTCACCGGACAGGGAGGGCACCGGGGAGCTGTTTTTT
CASSPDREGTGELFF
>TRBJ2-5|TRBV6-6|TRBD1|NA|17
TGTGCCAGCAGTCTGAATAGCCTAACGACAGGGACAGAGACCCAGTACTTC
CASSLNSLTTGTETQYF
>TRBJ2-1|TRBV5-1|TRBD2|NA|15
TGCGCCAGCAGGGGGGACCTAGCGGGAGCCGATGAGCAGTTCTTC
CASRGDLAGADEQFF
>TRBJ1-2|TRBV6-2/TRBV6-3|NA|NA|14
TGTGCCAGCAGTTACGTCGGTATCAACTATGGCTACACCTTC
CASSYVGINYGYTF